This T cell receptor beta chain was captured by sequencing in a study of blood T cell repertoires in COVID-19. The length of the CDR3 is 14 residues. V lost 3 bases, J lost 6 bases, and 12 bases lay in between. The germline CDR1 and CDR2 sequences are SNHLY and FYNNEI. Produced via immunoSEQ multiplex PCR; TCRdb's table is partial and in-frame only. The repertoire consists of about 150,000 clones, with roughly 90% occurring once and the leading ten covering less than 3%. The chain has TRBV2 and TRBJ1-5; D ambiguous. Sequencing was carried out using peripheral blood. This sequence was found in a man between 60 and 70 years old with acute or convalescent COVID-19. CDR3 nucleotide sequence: TGTGCCAGCAGTGAGAGACGACGAGGTCAGCCCCAGCATTTT. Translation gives CASSERRRGQPQHF.